Listed below are T cell receptor beta chains from one sample, sequenced in a study of control samples from healthy donors and cancer patients. Assay used: immunoSEQ multiplex PCR; TCRdb lists only in-frame clones, some missing. The sample lists approximately 120,000 clones; around 94% were seen once. The sequenced sample was PBMCs. All receptors come from a man aged 80 or over with head and neck cancer. CDR3s include the opening cysteine and the closing phenylalanine or tryptophan. The D gene is left open where the match is weak. A row's size may be missing; if present it is once, few, many or a size class.

v_call	clone_size	d_call	j_call	cdr3_aa	cdr3_nt
TRBV27	-	-	TRBJ1-2	CASRTIGGSGYTF	TGTGCCAGCAGGACAATCGGGGGTTCTGGCTACACCTTC
TRBV23-1	-	-	TRBJ1-4	CASSQSFGGKLFF	TGCGCCAGCAGTCAATCGTTCGGGGGAAAACTGTTTTTT
TRBV4-3	once	-	TRBJ1-2	CASSQAWGGDYGYTF	TGCGCCAGCAGCCAAGCCTGGGGAGGAGACTATGGCTACACCTTC
TRBV10-1	-	TRBD2	TRBJ2-7	CASSPGGFAGAPYEQYF	TGCGCCAGCAGCCCGGGGGGTTTCGCTGGGGCGCCCTACGAGCAGTACTTC
TRBV6-5	-	-	TRBJ2-7	CASTYGRGSEQYF	TGTGCCAGCACCTACGGCAGGGGCAGCGAGCAGTACTTC
TRBV5-1	-	-	TRBJ2-3	CASSLRDISTDTQYF	TGCGCCAGCAGCCTCCGGGACATTAGCACAGATACGCAGTATTTT
TRBV19	-	TRBD1	TRBJ1-2	CASSILTGGEGYGYTF	TGTGCCAGTAGTATCCTCACAGGGGGCGAAGGCTATGGCTACACCTTC
TRBV5-4	once	TRBD2	TRBJ2-7	CASRVAGLYEQYF	TGTGCCAGCAGGGTAGCGGGACTATACGAGCAGTACTTC
TRBV2	-	-	TRBJ1-2	CASRNDLQGYTF	TGTGCCAGCAGGAACGACCTCCAGGGCTACACCTTC
TRBV2	-	-	TRBJ1-2	CASRDGRVGYGYTF	TGTGCCAGCAGAGACGGCAGGGTTGGCTATGGCTACACCTTC
TRBV5-1	-	TRBD1	TRBJ2-2	CASSLGTGHTGELFF	TGCGCCAGCAGCTTGGGGACAGGGCACACCGGGGAGCTGTTTTTT
TRBV4-2	-	TRBD2	TRBJ2-3	CASREGGLLQSTDTQYF	TGTGCCAGCCGGGAGGGGGGACTACTTCAAAGCACAGATACGCAGTATTTT
TRBV6-5	-	TRBD2	TRBJ2-1	CASKQREFYEQFF	TGTGCCAGCAAGCAGCGGGAGTTTTATGAGCAGTTCTTC
TRBV21-1	few	-	TRBJ1-6	CASSQGSLCNSPLHF	TGTGCCAGCAGCCAAGGATCGCTTTGTAATTCACCCCTCCACTTT
TRBV6-1	once	-	TRBJ2-3	CASSEPGYFGTDTQYF	TGTGCCAGCAGTGAACCAGGGTATTTTGGTACAGATACGCAGTATTTT
TRBV6-1	once	-	TRBJ1-5	CASSEARGGLGNQPQHF	TGTGCCAGCAGTGAAGCGCGAGGTGGTCTAGGGAATCAGCCCCAGCATTTT
TRBV14	-	-	TRBJ2-4	CASSQVTNIQYF	TGTGCCAGCAGCCAAGTAACAAACATTCAGTACTTC
TRBV4-3	-	-	TRBJ1-3	CASSQDYKRGNTIYF	TGCGCCAGCAGCCAAGATTACAAGAGAGGAAACACCATATATTTT
TRBV12-5	-	TRBD2	TRBJ2-1	CASGLTSTSGAYNEQFF	TGTGCTAGTGGTTTGACTTCGACTAGCGGGGCTTACAATGAGCAGTTCTTC
TRBV5-5	-	-	TRBJ2-7	CASSLRHDRGHEQYF	TGTGCCAGCAGCTTGAGACACGACAGAGGGCACGAGCAGTACTTC
TRBV30	-	-	TRBJ1-6	CAWSRSGVGSPLHF	TGTGCCTGGAGTAGGTCAGGGGTCGGATCACCCCTCCACTTT
TRBV6-5	-	-	TRBJ1-1	CASSPGTEAFF	TGTGCCAGCAGTCCAGGGACTGAAGCTTTCTTT
TRBV5-1	-	-	TRBJ1-6	CASSLTSLRYSPLHF	TGCGCCAGCAGCTTAACGTCTCTTCGCTATTCACCCCTCCACTTT
TRBV19	-	TRBD1	TRBJ2-5	CASRQGWETQYF	TGTGCCAGCCGACAGGGCTGGGAGACCCAGTACTTC
TRBV19	-	TRBD1	TRBJ2-1	CASSMSFGTGGNEQFF	TGTGCCAGTAGTATGAGTTTTGGGACAGGGGGCAATGAGCAGTTCTTC
TRBV5-1	-	-	TRBJ2-3	CASRDYTDTQYF	TGCGCCAGCCGGGATTACACAGATACGCAGTATTTT
TRBV6-5	-	TRBD1	TRBJ1-5	CASHRGQAYNQPQHF	TGTGCCTCACATAGGGGGCAGGCGTACAATCAGCCCCAGCATTTT
TRBV5-6	-	-	TRBJ1-5	CASSSTGARRSNQPQHF	TGTGCCAGCAGCTCGACAGGAGCGCGACGGAGCAATCAGCCCCAGCATTTT
TRBV19	-	TRBD2	TRBJ2-1	CASRRTSANEQFF	TGTGCCAGTAGAAGGACTAGCGCCAATGAGCAGTTCTTC
TRBV13	-	-	TRBJ1-1	CASSSHRVGAFF	TGTGCCAGCAGCTCTCACAGGGTGGGGGCTTTCTTT
TRBV29-1	-	-	TRBJ2-7	CSVGTFPNEQYF	TGCAGCGTTGGGACCTTCCCCAACGAGCAGTACTTC
TRBV20-1	-	TRBD2	TRBJ2-7	CSGRVGYEQYF	TGTAGCGGGAGGGTCGGGTACGAGCAGTACTTC
TRBV19	-	-	TRBJ2-1	CASSQASVDEQFF	TGTGCCAGTAGCCAGGCTAGCGTCGATGAGCAGTTCTTC
TRBV5-1	-	-	TRBJ1-2	CASSFGSPLVKREYGYTF	TGCGCCAGCAGCTTCGGCAGTCCCCTAGTAAAGAGGGAATATGGCTACACCTTC
TRBV7-8	-	-	TRBJ1-5	CASSLTEQGQGQPQHF	TGTGCCAGCAGCTTGACCGAACAGGGTCAGGGACAGCCCCAGCATTTT
TRBV7-8	once	-	TRBJ1-1	CASSPDRKYTEAFF	TGTGCCAGCAGCCCTGACAGAAAATACACTGAAGCTTTCTTT
TRBV25-1	-	-	TRBJ2-5	CASSEGGGWETQYF	TGTGCCAGCAGTGAAGGGGGGGGCTGGGAGACCCAGTACTTC
TRBV19	-	-	TRBJ1-5	CASSIGWQNTNQPQHF	TGTGCCAGTAGTATAGGTTGGCAGAATACCAATCAGCCCCAGCATTTT
TRBV30	-	-	TRBJ1-5	CALDSSAGQPQHF	TGTGCCCTCGACTCCTCAGCAGGTCAGCCCCAGCATTTT
TRBV3-1/TRBV3-2	-	-	TRBJ1-1	CASSQVVRDTEAFF	TGTGCCAGCAGCCAAGTTGTCAGGGACACTGAAGCTTTCTTT
TRBV7-2	-	-	TRBJ1-6	CASSSRERNSPLHF	TGTGCCAGCAGCTCCCGGGAGAGAAATTCACCCCTCCACTTT
TRBV19	-	TRBD2	TRBJ2-2	CASSPVAGGRTGELFF	TGTGCCAGTAGTCCGGTAGCGGGGGGAAGGACCGGGGAGCTGTTTTTT
TRBV5-1	few	-	TRBJ2-7	CASRGFYEQYF	TGCGCCAGCAGAGGGTTCTACGAGCAGTACTTC
TRBV6-5	once	TRBD1	TRBJ1-1	CASSRDRADTEAFF	TGTGCCAGCAGTCGTGACAGGGCGGACACTGAAGCTTTCTTT
TRBV4-1	-	-	TRBJ1-4	CASSHPGQGSEKLFF	TGCGCCAGCAGCCACCCCGGGCAGGGTAGTGAAAAACTGTTTTTT